The present T cell receptor (beta chain) was sequenced within a study of CDR3 diversity in severe acne. TCRdb independently ran MiXCR on the PCR reads; one entry per CDR3 protein. This table holds more than 85,000 distinct CDR3 sequences, roughly 51% found once. This clonotype was detected many times. Source material: blood. This clonotype was obtained from a male donor with acne.

The CDR3 DNA is TGCAGCGTTGTTGGGGGGAAACAGGGGGTAGACTATGGCTACACCTTC. Its translation is CSVVGGKQGVDYGYTF. This chain uses TRBV29-1 with TRBJ1-2; TRBD1 aligns across 8 bases. The trim removed 4 bases at V and 3 bases at J, leaving 13 bases unmatched. Germline CDR1 SQVTM, CDR2 ANQGSEA. The CDR3 runs 16 residues.